The 29 T cell receptor beta chains reported below all come from one sample, sequenced in a study. TCRdb independently ran MiXCR on the 5' RACE reads; one entry per CDR3 protein. The sample holds about 40,000 distinct CDR3 sequences, approximately 17% seen once. The sequencing input was naive CD4+ T cells sorted from a lymph node. The sample's subset: naive CD4+ T cells, CD4+CD45RA+CD25-. These receptor sequences come from a female donor with breast cancer.

About this clonotype itself: Given a much more abundant clone one base away, this may be a read error. The chain carries TRBV5-1 and TRBJ1-1; D is unresolved. The CDR3 length is 14 residues. CDR1 SGHRS and CDR2 YFSETQ come from the germline V gene. CDR3 sequence: CACSLRGVDTEAFF. In DNA, the CDR3 is TGCGCCTGCAGCTTGCGGGGAGTGGACACTGAAGCTTTCTTT.

The chain recombines TRBV21-1 with TRBJ2-7. TRBV21-1 is a known pseudogene. The CDR3 contains 11 residues. The CDR3 region is CASPWSYEQYF. The CDR3 region has the DNA TGTGCCAGCCCTTGGTCCTACGAGCAGTACTTC.

The V gene is TRBV7-2, the J gene TRBJ2-1, with TRBD1 identical over 7 bases. V gave up 5 bases and J gave up 4 bases; unmatched junction bases: 5. Germline CDR1 reads SGHTA; CDR2 reads FQGNSA. This CDR3 contains 14 residues. The CDR3 loop reads CASSTGQEYNEQFF. The CDR3 DNA sequence: TGTGCCAGCAGCACAGGACAGGAGTACAATGAGCAGTTCTTC.

This clonotype was detected only a few times. The CDR3 DNA reads TGTGCCAGCAGTTTTAAGGGACAGCCCGATCTCGAGCAGTACTTC. It is translated as CASSFKGQPDLEQYF. This chain joins TRBV28 and TRBJ2-7, with TRBD1 matching 7 bases. V lost 3 bases, J lost 6 bases, and 11 bases stayed unmatched. Germline-derived CDR1 and CDR2 are MDHEN and SYDVKM. This CDR3 is 15 amino acids long.

By share, this clonotype counts as medium-sized (0.01 to 0.1%). This chain links TRBV5-1 with TRBJ2-7; D assignment may be TRBD1 or TRBD2 (5 bases each). The CDR3 runs to 15 residues. The germline CDR1 and CDR2 sequences are SGHRS and YFSETQ. V dropped 4 bases and J dropped 0 bases, with 14 bases sitting between them. CDR3 coding DNA: TGCGCCAGCAGCGACGGGACGGCTAACTCCTACGAGCAGTACTTC. Protein: CASSDGTANSYEQYF.

This chain uses TRBV5-6 with TRBJ2-5; maybe TRBD2 (5 bases). This CDR3 spans 14 amino acids. The V and J ends lost 4 bases and 5 bases respectively, with 15 bases between them. The germline CDR1 and CDR2 sequences are SGHDT and YYEEEE. The CDR3 bases are TGTGCCAGCAGCGAGGGCCTTCTGGTGGAGACCCAGTACTTC. Residues: CASSEGLLVETQYF. Complete variable domain (other parts from reference TRBV5-6 and TRBJ2-5): DAGVTQSPTHLIKTRGQQVTLRCSPKSGHDTVSWYQQALGQGPQFIFQYYEEEERQRGNFPDRFSGHQFPNYSSELNVNALLLGDSALYLCASSEGLLVETQYFGPGTRLLVL.

This clonotype occurred a few times. This sequence joins TRBV12-3 or TRBV12-4 and TRBJ1-4; 8 positions match TRBD1. CDR3 size: 14 residues. V was clipped by 1 base and J by 5 bases; unmatched bases: 0. CDR3 in DNA: TGTGCCAGCAGTTTAGGACAGGGGAATGAAAAACTGTTTTTT. This codes for CASSLGQGNEKLFF.

The rearrangement links TRBV5-1 to TRBJ2-5; D possibly corresponds to TRBD2 (6 bases). Germline CDR1 is SGHRS and CDR2 is YFSETQ. V was shortened by 5 bases and J by 7 bases, with 30 bases between the two germline ends. The CDR3 consists of 18 residues. The CDR3 is CASSPTTGTYKTSGTQYF. The DNA of the CDR3 is TGCGCCAGCAGTCCTACGACCGGGACTTATAAAACCTCAGGGACCCAGTACTTC. Drawing the rest from reference TRBV5-1 and TRBJ2-5, the complete variable domain is KAGVTQTPRYLIKTRGQQVTLSCSPISGHRSVSWYQQTPGQGLQFLFEYFSETQRNKGNFPGRFSGRQFSNSRSEMNVSTLELGDSALYLCASSPTTGTYKTSGTQYFGPGTRLLVL.

This clonotype was observed a few times. V is TRBV5-1 and J is TRBJ2-2; 8 positions agree with TRBD2. V lost 2 bases to trimming and J lost 1 base; unmatched junction nucleotides: 1. Germline V gene sequence: CDR1 SGHRS, CDR2 YFSETQ. CDR3 length: 15 amino acids. The CDR3 loop is CASSLSGRNTGELFF. The DNA of the CDR3 is TGCGCCAGCAGCTTAAGCGGGAGGAACACCGGGGAGCTGTTTTTT.

This clonotype was picked up a small number of times. The V gene is TRBV4-1, the J gene TRBJ1-1; D gene unclear. The germline V gene has CDR1 MGHRA and CDR2 YSYEKL. The CDR3 has 14 amino acids. Trimming left V 0 bases short and J 1 base short, with 6 bases between. The CDR3 loop is CASSQEERNTEAFF. The CDR3 nucleotides read TGCGCCAGCAGCCAAGAAGAGAGGAACACTGAAGCTTTCTTT.

This clonotype was seen ten or more times. This sequence joins TRBV29-1 and TRBJ2-7; 11 bases are shared with TRBD1. Per the germline V gene, CDR1 is SQVTM and CDR2 is ANQGSEA. Losses at the gene ends were 7 bases for V and 3 bases for J; bases not matched to a gene: 8. This CDR3 spans 14 amino acids. Written as DNA, the CDR3 is TGCAGCGCTTCCGGGACAGGGGGGATCTACGAGCAGTACTTC. Encoded protein: CSASGTGGIYEQYF.

The DNA of the CDR3 is TGTGCCAGCAGGTATAAGAGGGACACTGAAGCTTTCTTT. Residues: CASRYKRDTEAFF. V and J are TRBV27 and TRBJ1-1, with D hard to call. The CDR3 covers 13 residues. Germline V gene data show CDR1 as MNHEY and CDR2 as SMNVEV (reference sequence). V lost 6 bases and J 3 bases, leaving 11 bases between the germline ends.

This clonotype occurred many times. The chain employs TRBV7-2 and TRBJ2-3; D is possibly TRBD1 or TRBD2 (7 bases each). Germline values: CDR1 SGHTA, CDR2 FQGNSA. V shed 4 bases and J shed 6 bases, with 11 bases lying between them. The length of the CDR3 is 13 residues. The CDR3 spells CASSSQGGDTQYF. The CDR3 DNA reads as TGTGCCAGCAGCTCTCAGGGGGGGGATACGCAGTATTTT.

Many counts were recorded for this clonotype. The chain has TRBV12-3 or TRBV12-4 and TRBJ2-7; no clear D gene. There are 15 residues in the CDR3. V was shortened by 6 bases and J by 0 bases, with 15 bases between the two germline ends. The CDR3 DNA reads TGTGCCAGCAGCCGAGCCCTACAAAGCTCCTACGAGCAGTACTTC. Protein: CASSRALQSSYEQYF.

Of note for this clonotype: Just one base apart from a much larger clone, this may be a read error. The DNA of the CDR3 is TGTGCCAGCAGCTTCGGTGGCAGTCTTAATCAGCCCCAGCATTTT. It is translated as CASSFGGSLNQPQHF. The V gene is TRBV5-5, the J gene TRBJ1-5; no firm D call. Germline assignment: CDR1 SGHKS and CDR2 YYEKEE (reference sequence). Trimming pared 2 bases from V and 4 bases from J, leaving 13 bases between. This CDR3 is 15 amino acids long.

This chain joins TRBV5-1 and TRBJ2-5, with 12 positions matching TRBD2. The CDR3 is made up of 18 amino acids. Germline V gives CDR1 SGHRS, CDR2 YFSETQ. Trimming at V came to 1 base and at J to 6 bases, leaving 13 bases not matched to a gene. CDR3 in amino acids: CASSLTPTSGSGGKTQYF. The CDR3 DNA sequence: TGCGCCAGCAGCTTGACACCGACTAGCGGGAGCGGGGGGAAGACCCAGTACTTC.

The rearrangement joins TRBV7-9 to TRBJ2-5; the match to TRBD2 covers 9 bases. J gave up 4 bases and V 5 bases, and 8 bases lay outside the gene matches. Germline V lookup: CDR1 SEHNR, CDR2 FQNEAQ (reference sequence). There are 15 residues in the CDR3. CDR3 nucleotide sequence: TGTGCCAGCAGCAATTATCTGACTAGCGGAGAGACCCAGTACTTC. Translated: CASSNYLTSGETQYF.

The CDR3 bases are TGTGCCAGCAGCTCGGGACAGGACAATGAGCAGTTCTTC. Protein product: CASSSGQDNEQFF. The chain carries TRBV12-3 or TRBV12-4 and TRBJ2-1, with TRBD1 matching over 8 bases. V gave up 6 bases and J gave up 5 bases; unmatched junction bases: 3. The CDR3 extends over 13 amino acids.

This clonotype was seen repeatedly, ten times or more. This chain uses TRBV20-1 with TRBJ1-1; 7 bases agree with TRBD1. V was clipped by 5 bases and J by 8 bases; unmatched bases: 11. This CDR3 has 13 amino acids. Germline CDR1 DFQATT, CDR2 SNEGSKA (reference sequence). The CDR3 loop is CSADRGDSSEAFF. DNA for the CDR3: TGCAGTGCTGACCGAGGGGACAGCTCCGAAGCTTTCTTT.

The V and J genes are TRBV5-6 and TRBJ2-3; a possible D gene is TRBD1 (6 bases). The length of the CDR3 is 15 residues. CDR1 SGHDT and CDR2 YYEEEE come from the germline V gene. The ends were cut back, 5 bases at V and 0 bases at J, with 13 bases in the middle. The CDR3 spells CASSYTGLSTDTQYF. The DNA for the CDR3 is TGTGCCAGCAGTTACACAGGGTTGAGCACAGATACGCAGTATTTT.

In its sample, this clonotype ranks as medium-sized (0.01 to 0.1%). V gene TRBV7-9 combines with J gene TRBJ2-1; 9 bases are shared with TRBD1. The CDR3 length is 16 residues. V trimming: 5 bases; J trimming: 3 bases; junction bases outside the gene matches: 8. Per the germline V gene, CDR1 is SEHNR and CDR2 is FQNEAQ (reference sequence). The CDR3 is CASSPQQGALYNEQFF. For the CDR3, the DNA is TGTGCCAGCAGCCCCCAACAGGGGGCTCTCTACAATGAGCAGTTCTTC.

This clonotype was picked up a small number of times. V usage is TRBV27 and J usage is TRBJ1-5, with no clear D. The CDR3 has 13 amino acids. V lost 5 bases, J lost 3 bases, and 8 bases lay in between. Germline CDR1 MNHEY, CDR2 SMNVEV (reference sequence). The CDR3 DNA reads as TGTGCCAGCAGTAGAGTTACCAATCAGCCCCAGCATTTT. It specifies CASSRVTNQPQHF.

The chain is built from TRBV19 and TRBJ1-5; the D gene is possibly TRBD1 (5 bases). The V end was cut by 2 bases, the J end by 7 bases, with 12 bases between. The length of the CDR3 is 14 residues. Germline lookup yields CDR1 LNHDA and CDR2 SQIVND (reference sequence). CDR3 amino acids: CASSISKGPQPQHF. CDR3 bases: TGTGCCAGTAGTATAAGTAAGGGGCCCCAGCCCCAGCATTTT.

This clonotype has at least ten counts. The V call is TRBV5-1, the J call TRBJ2-5; 7 nucleotides align to TRBD1. Per the germline V gene, CDR1 is SGHRS and CDR2 is YFSETQ. The junction had 15 bases not matched to a gene; V was cut back by 3 bases and J by 4 bases. This CDR3 comprises 17 residues. The DNA of the CDR3 is TGCGCCAGCAGCTATGGGCGCACAGGGGTCGGGACAGAGACCCAGTACTTC. Encoded protein: CASSYGRTGVGTETQYF.

This clonotype turned up a few times. CDR3 in amino acids: CASSVGGINEETQYF. The CDR3 bases are TGTGCCAGCAGCGTAGGCGGGATTAACGAAGAGACCCAGTACTTC. The chain has TRBV9 and TRBJ2-5; possible D gene TRBD2, 6 bases. V was trimmed by 0 bases and J by 3 bases, leaving 12 bases between them. Germline V gene data show CDR1 as SGDLS and CDR2 as YYNGEE. The CDR3 is 15 residues long. The variable domain in full, with the rest retrieved from reference TRBV9 and TRBJ2-5, is DSGVTQTPKHLITATGQRVTLRCSPRSGDLSVYWYQQSLDQGLQFLIQYYNGEERAKGNILERFSAQQFPDLHSELNLSSLELGDSALYFCASSVGGINEETQYFGPGTRLLVL.

This clonotype was detected a few times. The V gene is TRBV9, the J gene TRBJ2-6; D unclear. The V end lost 4 bases, the J end lost 0 bases, and 14 bases lay between the germline ends. The germline CDR1 and CDR2 sequences are SGDLS and YYNGEE. The CDR3 has 17 residues. The CDR3 DNA follows: TGTGCCAGCAGCTTAACCCTAATGAGCTCTGGGGCCAACGTCCTGACTTTC. This encodes CASSLTLMSSGANVLTF.

The rearrangement joins TRBV29-1 to TRBJ1-3, with no clear D. V was clipped by 4 bases and J by 1 base, with 11 bases between them. The germline gives CDR1 SQVTM, CDR2 ANQGSEA. There are 14 residues in the CDR3. The CDR3 nucleotides are TGCAGCGTTGCCCCTCAACCTTCTGGAAACACCATATATTTT. As protein: CSVAPQPSGNTIYF.

Note on this clonotype: A clone one base away is much larger, so this may be a read error. The CDR3 reads CASSAGPSSDEKLFF. CDR3 DNA: TGCGCCAGCAGCGCGGGACCGTCTAGTGATGAAAAACTGTTTTTT. V and J are TRBV5-1 and TRBJ1-4, with a tentative D call TRBD1 (5 bases). The V end lost 4 bases, the J end lost 6 bases, and 16 bases lay between the germline ends. Per germline, CDR1 SGHRS and CDR2 YFSETQ. This CDR3 has 15 residues.

This clonotype was seen repeatedly, ten times or more. V usage is TRBV7-3 and J usage is TRBJ2-5; D is undetermined. Per germline, CDR1 SGHTA and CDR2 FQGTGA. The CDR3 covers 14 residues. The V end lost 1 base, the J end lost 1 base, and 7 bases lay between the germline ends. DNA of the CDR3: TGTGCCAGCAGCTTAAGTGGCCTCCAAGAGACCCAGTACTTC. It yields the protein CASSLSGLQETQYF.